Listed below are T cell receptor beta chains from one sample, sequenced in a study of T cells in Graves' hyperthyroidism and ophthalmopathy. TCRdb redid the calling of the multiplex PCR reads with MiXCR, one entry per CDR3 protein. The sample has hundreds of thousands of distinct CDR3 sequences, roughly a sixth seen once. Sequenced input: blood. Receptors originate from a woman younger than 35 with Graves' ophthalmopathy. Each CDR3 is given with its conserved first and last residue. D genes are given only for firm matches. For some rows the clone size is stated as once, few or many, or as a class when expanded; others skip it.

d_gene,abundance,v_gene,j_gene,CDR3nt,CDR3aa
.,.,TRBV7-3,TRBJ1-2,TGTGCCAGCAGCTTAGATCCGACGGGCTATGGCTACACCTTC,CASSLDPTGYGYTF
.,.,TRBV4-1,TRBJ1-1,TGCGCCAGCAGCCAAGGTGTGACCACTGAAGCTTTCTTT,CASSQGVTTEAFF
TRBD2,many,TRBV7-9,TRBJ2-3,TGTGCCAGCAGACTAGCGGCAGATACGCAGTATTTT,CASRLAADTQYF
.,.,TRBV18,TRBJ2-7,TGTGCCAGCTCACCAGCGCCAGGGGCCTACGAGCAGTACTTC,CASSPAPGAYEQYF
.,many,TRBV9,TRBJ2-2,TGTGCCAGCAGCGTAGCTGGGAACACCGGGGAGCTGTTTTTT,CASSVAGNTGELFF
.,few,TRBV27,TRBJ2-1,TGTGCCAGCAGCGGCCCGCGACGGGTCTCCTACAATGAGCAGTTCTTC,CASSGPRRVSYNEQFF
TRBD2,many,TRBV6-2/TRBV6-3,TRBJ2-1,TGTGCCAGCAGTTACTGGGCGGGGGTAACGAACAATGAGCAGTTCTTC,CASSYWAGVTNNEQFF
TRBD1,.,TRBV7-2,TRBJ1-1,TGTGCCAGCAACCCGGGACAGGGCCTCGGTGAAGCTTTCTTT,CASNPGQGLGEAFF
TRBD1,many,TRBV28,TRBJ2-3,TGTGCCAGCAGGGACAGGGCTGCAGATACGCAGTATTTT,CASRDRAADTQYF
TRBD1,.,TRBV5-1,TRBJ2-7,TGCGCCAGCAGCCCGGACAGGGGGCCTTCCTACGAGCAGTACTTC,CASSPDRGPSYEQYF
.,many,TRBV12-3/TRBV12-4,TRBJ2-5,TGTGCCAGCAGTTTACGGGGTTCCGAGACCCAGTACTTC,CASSLRGSETQYF